This T cell receptor beta chain was profiled in a study of CD8 T cells in ankylosing spondylitis. Study results and caveats: The authors found the disease-linked clones to be CD8+ and relatively rare in peripheral blood. Matched synovial fluid from ankylosing spondylitis patients was reported to be enriched for disease-linked clones. Ankylosing spondylitis blood seemed to carry a telltale TCR beta motif made of several highly homologous variants.

TCRdb re-analysed the 5' RACE reads in MiXCR, keeping a single row per CDR3 protein. The sample records more than 650,000 distinct CDR3 sequences, approximately 10% being singletons. This clonotype was observed at least ten times. Its target is unknown. The germline V and J ends were trimmed by 4 bases and 4 bases, with 12 bases remaining between them. CDR1 is SGHRS, CDR2 YFSETQ, per germline. This CDR3 contains 14 residues. This sequence originates from a male donor with ankylosing spondylitis. Sequenced: blood, either unsorted or a sorted T cell fraction (not recorded which). This sequence joins TRBV5-1 and TRBJ2-1, with TRBD1 as a possible D gene (5 bases). This CDR3 is CASSQRQIYNEQFF. CDR3 coding DNA: TGCGCCAGCAGCCAGCGACAGATTTACAATGAGCAGTTCTTC.